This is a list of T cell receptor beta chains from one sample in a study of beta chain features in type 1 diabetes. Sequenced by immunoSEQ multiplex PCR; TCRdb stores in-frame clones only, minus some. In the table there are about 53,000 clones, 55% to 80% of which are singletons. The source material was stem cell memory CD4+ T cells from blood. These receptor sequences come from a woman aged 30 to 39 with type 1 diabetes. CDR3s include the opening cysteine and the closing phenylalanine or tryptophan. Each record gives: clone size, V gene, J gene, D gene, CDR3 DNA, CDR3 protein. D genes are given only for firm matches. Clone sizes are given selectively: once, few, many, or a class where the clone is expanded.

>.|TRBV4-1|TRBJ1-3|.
TGCGCCAGCAGCCGACTTGACAGGCCGTCTGGAAACACCATATATTTT
CASSRLDRPSGNTIYF
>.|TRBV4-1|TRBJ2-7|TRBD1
TGCGCCAGCAGCCATCACCGGGACAGGGGAAAGGACGAGCAGTACTTC
CASSHHRDRGKDEQYF
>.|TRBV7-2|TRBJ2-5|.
TGTGCCAGCAGCTTAAGGAGGCTAGCAGGCGAGACCCAGTACTTC
CASSLRRLAGETQYF
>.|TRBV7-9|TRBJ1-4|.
TGTGCCAGCAGCTCGACTAGTGCAACTAATGAAAAACTGTTTTTT
CASSSTSATNEKLFF
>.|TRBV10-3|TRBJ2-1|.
TGTGCCATCTTTGAAGCGACCTACAATGAGCAGTTCTTC
CAIFEATYNEQFF
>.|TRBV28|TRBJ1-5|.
TGTGCCAGCAGTTTATATCGAGGGCACCCAAATCAGCCCCAGCATTTT
CASSLYRGHPNQPQHF
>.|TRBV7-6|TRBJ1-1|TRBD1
TGTGCCAGCAGCCCTTGGACAGGGAGGGAAGCTTTCTTT
CASSPWTGREAFF
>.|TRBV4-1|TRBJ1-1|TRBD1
TGCGCCAGCAGCCGCTACAGGGGCGAGAACACTGAAGCTTTCTTT
CASSRYRGENTEAFF
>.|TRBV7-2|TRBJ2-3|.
TGTGCCAGCAGCTTAGCTCGAGCGGCCTATCGCACAGATACGCAGTATTTT
CASSLARAAYRTDTQYF
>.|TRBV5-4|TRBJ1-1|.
TGTGCCAGCAGCTTCCCTACAGGGTCATTGGACACTGAAGCTTTCTTT
CASSFPTGSLDTEAFF
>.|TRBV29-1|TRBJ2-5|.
TGCAGCGTTATATCTAGGCCTGGGGAGCAGTACTTC
CSVISRPGEQYF
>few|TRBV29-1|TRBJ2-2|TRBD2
TGCAGCGCCTTAGGGGGACTAGTGTCCGGGGAGCTGTTTTTT
CSALGGLVSGELFF
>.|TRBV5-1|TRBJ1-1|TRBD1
TGCGCCAGCAGCTTACAGGGGGCCGCTGAAGCTTTCTTT
CASSLQGAAEAFF
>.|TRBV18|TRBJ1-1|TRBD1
TGTGCCAGCTCACGACGGGGGGGACAGGGCACTGAAGCTTTCTTT
CASSRRGGQGTEAFF
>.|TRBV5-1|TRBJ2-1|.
TGCGCCAGCAGCTTGCAGGCTAGCTCAGATGAGCAGTTCTTC
CASSLQASSDEQFF
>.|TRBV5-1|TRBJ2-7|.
TGCGCCAGCAGCTGGGACAACTACGAGCAGTACTTC
CASSWDNYEQYF
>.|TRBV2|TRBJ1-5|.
TGTGCCAGCCGGTTCGGGAGCAATCAGCCCCAGCATTTT
CASRFGSNQPQHF
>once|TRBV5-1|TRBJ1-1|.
TGCGCCAGCAGCTGGGGGGGGCCAGGGATATACACTGAAGCTTTCTTT
CASSWGGPGIYTEAFF
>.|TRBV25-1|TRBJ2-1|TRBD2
TGTGCCAGCAGTACCCCTAGCGGGAGATCCTACAATGAGCAGTTCTTC
CASSTPSGRSYNEQFF